Listed here is a single T cell receptor (beta chain). Its specificity is unknown. This entry belongs to a study of CD8 T cells in ankylosing spondylitis. Overall study findings and caveats: Among TCR beta sequences, a motif of roughly 8 highly homologous variants appeared characteristic of ankylosing spondylitis blood. Both synovial fluid and blood in reactive arthritis had previously been reported to carry some motif variants.

The V gene's germline CDR1 is MNHNS and CDR2 SASEGT. V was pared by 5 bases and J by 0 bases, with 14 bases between. The CDR3 loop spans 15 amino acids. The TCR beta libraries were generated through quantitative 5'-RACE incorporating molecular barcodes. TCRdb passed the 5' RACE reads through MiXCR, listing each CDR3 protein once. The sample lists 350,000 to 550,000 distinct CDR3 sequences, 25% to 30% occurring once. This receptor was taken from a male donor with ankylosing spondylitis. The V and J genes are TRBV6-1 and TRBJ2-7; no clear D gene. The sequenced material came from blood, either unsorted or a sorted T cell fraction (not recorded which). CDR3 nucleotide sequence: TGTGCCAGCAGTCTCCGGCATCTGAGCTCCTACGAGCAGTACGTC. This translates into CASSLRHLSSYEQYV.